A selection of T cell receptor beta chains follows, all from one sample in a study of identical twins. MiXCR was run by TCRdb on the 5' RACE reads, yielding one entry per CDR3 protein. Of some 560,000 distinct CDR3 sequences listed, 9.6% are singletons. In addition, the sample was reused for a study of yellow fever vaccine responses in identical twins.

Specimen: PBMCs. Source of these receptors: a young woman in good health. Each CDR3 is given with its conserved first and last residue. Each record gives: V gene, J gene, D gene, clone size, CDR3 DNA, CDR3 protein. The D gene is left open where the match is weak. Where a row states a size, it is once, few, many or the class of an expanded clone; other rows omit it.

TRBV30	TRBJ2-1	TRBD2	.	TGTGCCTGGACTGTAGCGGGAGGGGTCAATGAGCAGTTCTTC	CAWTVAGGVNEQFF
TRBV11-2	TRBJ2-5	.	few	TGTGCCAGCAGGGGGCTAGCTGATCAAGAGACCCAGTACTTC	CASRGLADQETQYF
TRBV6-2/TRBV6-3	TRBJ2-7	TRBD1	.	TGTGCCAGCAGTCGACAGGGTGGTGGCTACGAGCAGTACTTC	CASSRQGGGYEQYF
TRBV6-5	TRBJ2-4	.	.	TGTGCCAGCCGGACCAAAAACATTCAGTACTTC	CASRTKNIQYF
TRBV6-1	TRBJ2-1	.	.	TGTGCCAGCAGTGTGGGCAGAAACAATGAGCAGTTCTTC	CASSVGRNNEQFF
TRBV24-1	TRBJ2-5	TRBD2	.	TGTGCCACCAGTGACCACCGACTAGCGGGGGCACGCCAAGAGACCCAGTACTTC	CATSDHRLAGARQETQYF
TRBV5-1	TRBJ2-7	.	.	TGCGCCAGCAGCTTGGCTCAGACGGAGACCTACGAGCAGTACTTC	CASSLAQTETYEQYF
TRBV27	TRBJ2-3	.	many	TGTGCCAGCAGTTTTTTCGGGGACGGAGGAACAGATACGCAGTATTTT	CASSFFGDGGTDTQYF
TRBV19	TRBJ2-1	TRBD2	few	TGTGCCAGTAGTATTACTAGCGGGAGGTACAATGAGCAGTTCTTC	CASSITSGRYNEQFF
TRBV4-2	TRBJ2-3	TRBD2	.	TGTGCCAGCAGCCAAGACCCCGTAGGACTAGCGTCAGATACGCAGTATTTT	CASSQDPVGLASDTQYF
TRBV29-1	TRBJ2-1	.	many	TGCAGCGTTGCTAGGAATGAGCAGTTCTTC	CSVARNEQFF
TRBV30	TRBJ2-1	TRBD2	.	TGTGCCTGGAGTGTAGCGGGGGCCAACTACAATGAGCAGTTCTTC	CAWSVAGANYNEQFF
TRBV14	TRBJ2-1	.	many	TGTGCCAGCAGCCAGTCAGGGGGGAAGAGAACTGAGCAGTTCTTC	CASSQSGGKRTEQFF
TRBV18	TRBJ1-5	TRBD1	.	TGTGCCAGCTCCGCGGACAGGGTCCCGTATCAGCCCCAGCATTTT	CASSADRVPYQPQHF
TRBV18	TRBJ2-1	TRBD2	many	TGTGCCAGCTCACCTCTAGCGGCTAGCTCCTACAATGAGCAGTTCTTC	CASSPLAASSYNEQFF
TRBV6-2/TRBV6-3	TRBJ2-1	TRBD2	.	TGTGCCAGCATCCAAGGACTAGCGGGAGATGAGCAGTTCTTC	CASIQGLAGDEQFF
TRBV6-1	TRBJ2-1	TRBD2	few	TGTGCCAGCGCAACTAGCGGGGGCTACAATGAGCAGTTCTTC	CASATSGGYNEQFF
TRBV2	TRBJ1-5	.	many	TGTGCCAGCAGACCCGGGGCCAGCGGAGGGCAGCCCCAGCATTTT	CASRPGASGGQPQHF
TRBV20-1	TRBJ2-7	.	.	TGCAGTGCAATCAGACAGGTTTCCTACGAGCAGTACTTC	CSAIRQVSYEQYF
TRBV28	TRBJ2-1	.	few	TGTGCCAGCAGTGACAGGAATCTCAATGAGCAGTTCTTC	CASSDRNLNEQFF
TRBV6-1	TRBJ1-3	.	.	TGTGCCAGCAGTGACAGGGGTCGCGGAAACACCATATATTTT	CASSDRGRGNTIYF
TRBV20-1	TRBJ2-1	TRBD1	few	TGCAGTGCTAGAGATATTTGGGGACAGGAGTACAATGAGCAGTTCTTC	CSARDIWGQEYNEQFF
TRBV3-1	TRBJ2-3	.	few	TGTGCCAGCAAAGAGGTCGGAACAGATACGCAGTATTTT	CASKEVGTDTQYF
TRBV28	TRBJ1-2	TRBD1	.	TGTGCCAGCAGCACACTCAGGGGGAAAGACTATGGCTACACCTTC	CASSTLRGKDYGYTF
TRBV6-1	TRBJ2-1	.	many	TGTGCCAGCAGTGAAGTGATCCGGCGAGGACAGAATGAGCAGTTCTTC	CASSEVIRRGQNEQFF
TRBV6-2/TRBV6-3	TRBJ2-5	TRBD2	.	TGTGCCAGCAGTACTGGACTAGCGGTGGGAGAGACCCAGTACTTC	CASSTGLAVGETQYF
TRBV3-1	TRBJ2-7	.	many	TGTGCCAGCAGCCCGGAATTGGGCGAGCAGTACTTC	CASSPELGEQYF
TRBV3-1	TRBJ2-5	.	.	TGTGCCAGCAGCCAAGATGGGAGCTCTGCAGAGACCCAGTACTTC	CASSQDGSSAETQYF
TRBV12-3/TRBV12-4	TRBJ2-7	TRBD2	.	TGTGCCAGCAGTCTAACACTAGCGGGTACCTACGAGCAGTACTTC	CASSLTLAGTYEQYF
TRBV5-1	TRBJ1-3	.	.	TGCGCCAGCAGCTTGTCAGGGGTTTACTCTCCCTCTGGAAACACCATATATTTT	CASSLSGVYSPSGNTIYF
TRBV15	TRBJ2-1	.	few	TGTGCCACCAGCAGTCGGGACCGCCAAGTGAGACCCAAAAGTGATGAGCAGTTCTTC	CATSSRDRQVRPKSDEQFF
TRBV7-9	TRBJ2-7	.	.	TGTGCCAGCAGCCTTCCCGACACTTCCGAGCAGTACTTC	CASSLPDTSEQYF
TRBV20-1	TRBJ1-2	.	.	TGCAGTGCTAGAGTCAAGCCGACCCCTAACTATGGCTACACCTTC	CSARVKPTPNYGYTF
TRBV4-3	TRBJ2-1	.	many	TGCGCCAGCAGCCAAGAAGTTCGGGGCAACAATGAGCAGTTCTTC	CASSQEVRGNNEQFF
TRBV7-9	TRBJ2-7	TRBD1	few	TGTGCCAGCAGCTTAGGGGACAGGGTGACATCCGAGCAGTACTTC	CASSLGDRVTSEQYF
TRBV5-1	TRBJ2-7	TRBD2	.	TGCGCCAGCAGCCCTGAGGGACTAGCGGGGGCGAATCCCTGGGAGCAGTACTTC	CASSPEGLAGANPWEQYF
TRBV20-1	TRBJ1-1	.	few	TGCAGTGCTAGACCGATAGCGCCTGTTTTTGGCACTGAAGCTTTCTTT	CSARPIAPVFGTEAFF
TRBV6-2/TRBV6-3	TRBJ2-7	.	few	TGTGCCAGCACCTACGGGGCGGCTAGCTCCTACGAGCAGTACTTC	CASTYGAASSYEQYF
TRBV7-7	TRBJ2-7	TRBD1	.	TGTGCTAGCAGCTTAGTACAGGGGGTCGACGAGCAGTACTTC	CASSLVQGVDEQYF
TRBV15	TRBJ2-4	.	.	TGTGCCAACTCGATCTGTTACTTC	CANSICYF
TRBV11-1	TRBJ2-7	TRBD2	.	TGTGCCAGCAGCATTCTTACCACCCCTGGGACTAGCGGGGGTCTCTACGAGCAGTACTTC	CASSILTTPGTSGGLYEQYF
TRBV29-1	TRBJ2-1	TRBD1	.	TGCAGCGTTGCTCCCGACAGGGCGTACAATGAGCAGTTCTTC	CSVAPDRAYNEQFF
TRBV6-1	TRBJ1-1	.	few	TGTGCCAGCTGTCCCGGGGGTAACACTGAAGCTTTCTTT	CASCPGGNTEAFF
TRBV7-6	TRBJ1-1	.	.	TGTGCCAGCAGCTTAACGTTGCTGAACACTGAAGCTTTCTTT	CASSLTLLNTEAFF
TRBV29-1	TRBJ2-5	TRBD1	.	TGCAGCGGTGATACGGGACAGGGGTTGGAGACCCAGTACTTC	CSGDTGQGLETQYF
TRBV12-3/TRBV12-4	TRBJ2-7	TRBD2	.	TGTGCCTTCAGTTTAGCGCTAGGAACTAGCGGCTCCTTTTACGAGCAGTACTTC	CAFSLALGTSGSFYEQYF
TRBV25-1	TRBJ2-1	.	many	TGTGCCAGCAGTTGGGGAGGAGTTAGCAATGAGCAGTTCTTC	CASSWGGVSNEQFF
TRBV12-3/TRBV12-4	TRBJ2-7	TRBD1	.	TGTGCCAGCAGTTTGGGGGGTGGGGACAGGAGCTCCTACGAGCAGTACTTC	CASSLGGGDRSSYEQYF
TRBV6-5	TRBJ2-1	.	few	TGTGCCAGCAGTTGGGCAGGGAGGTCCAATGAGCAGTTCTTC	CASSWAGRSNEQFF
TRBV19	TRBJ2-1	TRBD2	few	TGTGCCAGTAGTAGCCCGGGACTAGCGGGGTTACGGAATGAGCAGTTCTTC	CASSSPGLAGLRNEQFF
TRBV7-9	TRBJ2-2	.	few	TGTGCCAGCAGCTTACCCCGTTTAGGATTGGTCGGGGAGCTGTTTTTT	CASSLPRLGLVGELFF
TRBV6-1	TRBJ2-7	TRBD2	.	TGTGCCAGCAGGGGACTAGCGGGGGACACCTACGAGCAGTACTTC	CASRGLAGDTYEQYF
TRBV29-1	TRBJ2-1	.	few	TGCAGCGTTGACGGCAGAATCCACAATGAGCAGTTCTTC	CSVDGRIHNEQFF
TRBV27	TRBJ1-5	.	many	TGTGCCAGCAGTTCTCAGGGACTGGGTCAGCCCCAGCATTTT	CASSSQGLGQPQHF